The 30 T cell receptor beta chains below all came from one sample that was sequenced in a study of beta chain features in type 1 diabetes. Study-wide findings and caveats: Shorter TCRB CDR3s, moderately but significantly so, marked every one of the four CD4+ subsets in Type 1 diabetes patients.

Every bit of the isolated RNA underwent reverse transcription, so sequencing read expressed TCRB transcripts. Sequencing was performed with immunoSEQ multiplex PCR; in TCRdb, only in-frame clones are kept and a portion is missing. The sample yields about 650,000 clones, 9.5% to 15% seen once. These TCRs are of unknown antigen specificity. Material for sequencing was naive CD4+ T cells from blood. The receptors originated from a young man with type 1 diabetes.

The chain uses TRBV30 and TRBJ2-7; 8 bases line up with TRBD1. The CDR3 loop spans 16 amino acids. Germline values: CDR1 GTSNPN, CDR2 SVGIG (reference sequence). Losses at the gene ends were 3 bases for V and 4 bases for J; bases not matched to a gene: 14. This CDR3 reads CAWSDDAGGSGYEQYF. In DNA, the CDR3 is TGTGCCTGGAGCGACGATGCAGGGGGCAGTGGTTACGAGCAGTACTTC. Based on the CDR3 plus reference TRBV30 and TRBJ2-7, the full variable domain is SQTIHQWPATLVQPVGSPLSLECTVEGTSNPNLYWYRQAAGRGLQLLFYSVGIGQISSEVPQNLSASRPQDRQFILSSKKLLLSDSGFYLCAWSDDAGGSGYEQYFGPGTRLTVT.

The chain carries TRBV7-8 and TRBJ1-5; D call uncertain. Trimming shortened V by 8 bases and J by 6 bases, and 20 bases separated the two germline ends. The CDR3 is 15 amino acids. From germline, CDR1 is SGHVS and CDR2 FQNEAQ. The CDR3 sequence is CASRMGILAGQPQHF. CDR3 in DNA: TGTGCCAGCCGCATGGGTATCCTAGCTGGTCAGCCCCAGCATTTT.

The chain joins TRBV7-2 to TRBJ1-4; TRBD1 matches at 7 bases. The V gene end was trimmed by 4 bases and the J gene end by 5 bases; junction bases not matched to a gene: 1. The CDR3 runs 13 residues. Germline V lookup: CDR1 SGHTA, CDR2 FQGNSA. This CDR3 is CASSSDRNEKLFF. The CDR3 DNA follows: TGTGCCAGCAGCTCGGACAGGAATGAAAAACTGTTTTTT.

In this sample, this clone turned up a few times. Other DNA sequences in this specimen translate into the identical CDR3. This chain uses TRBV7-9 with TRBJ2-7; D gene ambiguous. Deletions cut 5 bases from V and 4 bases from J, with 9 bases between. The CDR3 sequence is 12 residues long. Germline V lookup: CDR1 SEHNR, CDR2 FQNEAQ (reference sequence). The CDR3 spells CASSRGGYEQYF. CDR3 coding DNA: TGTGCCAGCAGCCGAGGCGGTTACGAGCAGTACTTC.

This clone was seen more than once but under ten times. J is TRBJ1-4 and V is TRBV25-1; no firm D call. This CDR3 is built from 14 residues. V was trimmed by 8 bases and J by 8 bases, leaving 18 bases between them. Germline values: CDR1 MGHDK, CDR2 SYGVNS. In nucleotides, the CDR3 is TGTGCCAGCTCCATGGCCGGGTTGAAGGAAAAACTGTTTTTT. It codes for CASSMAGLKEKLFF. The full variable domain, its missing parts supplied by reference TRBV25-1 and TRBJ1-4, is EADIYQTPRYLVIGTGKKITLECSQTMGHDKMYWYQQDPGMELHLIHYSYGVNSTEKGDLSSESTVSRIRTEHFPLTLESARPSHTSQYLCASSMAGLKEKLFFGSGTQLSVL.

This clone has more than one count but fewer than ten. The chain couples TRBV5-5 to TRBJ2-3; 10 bases line up with TRBD2. Trimming cost V 4 bases and J 0 bases; bases outside gene matches: 5. Germline-derived CDR1 and CDR2 are SGHKS and YYEKEE (reference sequence). The CDR3 contains 16 residues. Here the CDR3 reads CASSPGTSESTDTQYF. The CDR3 DNA reads TGTGCCAGCAGCCCTGGGACTAGCGAGAGCACAGATACGCAGTATTTT. Full variable domain (missing parts from reference TRBV5-5 and TRBJ2-3): DAGVTQSPTHLIKTRGQQVTLRCSPISGHKSVSWYQQVLGQGPQFIFQYYEKEERGRGNFPDRFSARQFPNYSSELNVNALLLGDSALYLCASSPGTSESTDTQYFGPGTRLTVL.

The chain links TRBV11-3 to TRBJ2-5, with 13 bases lining up with TRBD2. Trimming at V came to 4 bases and at J to 4 bases, leaving 6 bases not matched to a gene. Germline V CDR1 and CDR2: SGHNT, YENEEA. This CDR3 comprises 16 residues. CDR3 nucleotide sequence: TGTGCCAGCAGCTCCGGACTAGCGGGGGATGGAGAGACCCAGTACTTC. This translates into CASSSGLAGDGETQYF.

In its sample, this clone was seen a few times. The V gene is TRBV10-3, the J gene TRBJ2-5, with 7 bases aligning to TRBD2. The CDR3 spans 14 residues. The trim removed 5 bases at V and 3 bases at J, leaving 6 bases unmatched. Germline V CDR1 and CDR2: ENHRY, SYGVKD. The CDR3 nucleotides read TGTGCCATCAGTCGGGACTACCAGGAAGAGACCCAGTACTTC. Translated, it gives CAISRDYQEETQYF.

This sequence joins TRBV4-3 and TRBJ2-3; D may be TRBD1 (6 bases). Trimming shortened V by 3 bases and J by 2 bases, and 9 bases separated the two germline ends. Germline CDR1 is LGHNA and CDR2 is YSLEER. The CDR3 spans 14 residues. The DNA of the CDR3 is TGCGCCAGCAGCCATTCAGGGGCCACAGATACGCAGTATTTT. Translation gives CASSHSGATDTQYF.

The sample holds a few counts of this clone. This chain uses TRBV13 with TRBJ1-2; tentative D call: TRBD1 (5 bases). The V and J ends lost 5 bases and 8 bases respectively, with 15 bases between them. The CDR3 is made up of 13 amino acids. Germline loops: CDR1 PRHDT, CDR2 FYEKMQ (reference sequence). In DNA, the CDR3 is TGTGCCAGCAGCCTCAGCGCAGGGACGGGCTACACCTTC. This encodes CASSLSAGTGYTF. Full variable domain (remainder filled in from reference TRBV13 and TRBJ1-2): AAGVIQSPRHLIKEKRETATLKCYPIPRHDTVYWYQQGPGQDPQFLISFYEKMQSDKGSIPDRFSAQQFSDYHSELNMSSLELGDSALYFCASSLSAGTGYTFGSGTRLTVV.

This clone occurred a few times. This chain links TRBV7-2 with TRBJ1-4; 8 nucleotides line up with TRBD1. Germline-derived CDR1 and CDR2 are SGHTA and FQGNSA. V shed 5 bases, J shed 8 bases, and the junction held 7 bases outside the gene matches. The CDR3 extends over 14 amino acids. The CDR3 sequence: CASSRQGFGEKLFF. CDR3 in DNA: TGTGCCAGCAGCCGACAGGGGTTCGGAGAAAAACTGTTTTTT.

The genes are TRBV5-3 and TRBJ1-5; TRBD1 is a possible D gene (5 bases). TRBV5-3 is recorded as an ORF, its role being uncertain. Trimming cost V 0 bases and J 7 bases, with 11 bases left between them. The CDR3 spans 14 residues. In nucleotides, the CDR3 is TGTGCCAGAAGCTTGGCGGCAGGGATGCAGCCCCAGCATTTT. Encoded protein: CARSLAAGMQPQHF.

The genes are TRBV5-6 and TRBJ1-2; 9 bases align to TRBD1. The V gene's germline CDR1 is SGHDT and CDR2 YYEEEE. This CDR3 has 13 amino acids. J was trimmed by 8 bases and V by 3 bases; bases with no gene match: 5. The CDR3, as DNA: TGTGCCAGCAGCTGGGACAGGGATGAGGGCTACACCTTC. This encodes CASSWDRDEGYTF.

This chain uses TRBV18 with TRBJ2-2; 8 positions match TRBD1. The V segment lost 2 bases and the J segment 4 bases; nucleotides outside the gene matches: 6. The CDR3 spans 16 residues. Germline V CDR1 and CDR2: KGHSH, LQKENI. This CDR3 is CASSPSLGQGTGELFF. The DNA for the CDR3 is TGTGCCAGCTCACCATCCTTAGGACAGGGCACCGGGGAGCTGTTTTTT.

There are a few counts of this clone. The chain combines TRBV14 with TRBJ2-7; 8 nucleotides agree with TRBD2. This CDR3 is 15 amino acids long. CDR1 is SGHDN and CDR2 is FVKESK in the germline V gene. The ends lost 4 bases at V and 6 bases at J; junction bases unmatched: 11. The CDR3 loop is CASSRNSGTRGEQYF. The CDR3 DNA sequence: TGTGCCAGCAGCCGAAATTCCGGGACTAGGGGCGAGCAGTACTTC. Looking up the rest from reference TRBV14 and TRBJ2-7 gives the full variable domain: EAGVTQFPSHSVIEKGQTVTLRCDPISGHDNLYWYRRVMGKEIKFLLHFVKESKQDESGMPNNRFLAERTGGTYSTLKVQPAELEDSGVYFCASSRNSGTRGEQYFGPGTRLTVT.

This clone was counted between two and nine times. The V call is TRBV4-2, the J call TRBJ1-3, with D possibly matching TRBD1 (5 bases). V was pared by 1 base and J by 10 bases, with 11 bases between. The CDR3 is 13 residues long. Germline CDR1 and CDR2: LGHNA and YNFKEQ. The CDR3 loop is CASSQGQGITIYF. The CDR3 DNA is TGTGCCAGCAGCCAAGGGCAGGGAATAACCATATATTTT.

This clone has more than one count but fewer than ten. This rearrangement joins TRBV27 to TRBJ1-6, with D perhaps TRBD1 (6 bases). The CDR3 runs 16 residues. CDR1 and CDR2 (germline): MNHEY, SMNVEV (reference sequence). Deletions cut 5 bases from V and 3 bases from J, with 14 bases between. The DNA for the CDR3 is TGTGCCAGCAGTCCGAAAACAGGGCTCTATAATTCACCCCTCCACTTT. Encoded protein: CASSPKTGLYNSPLHF.

This clone was counted only a few times. This chain joins TRBV7-2 and TRBJ1-5; 9 bases line up with TRBD1. The CDR3 totals 13 residues. Germline V gives CDR1 SGHTA, CDR2 FQGNSA. Trimming at V came to 5 bases and at J to 7 bases, leaving 3 bases not matched to a gene. In DNA form, the CDR3 reads TGTGCCAGCAGCCCGGGACAGGGCCAGCCCCAGCATTTT. Translating gives CASSPGQGQPQHF.

This clone turned up a few times. This chain uses TRBV14 with TRBJ1-3; D not certain. The CDR3 covers 13 residues. CDR1 and CDR2 (germline): SGHDN, FVKESK. The V end was cut by 2 bases, the J end by 2 bases, with 4 bases between. For the CDR3, the DNA is TGTGCCAGCAGCCAAACAACTGGAAACACCATATATTTT. Translation gives CASSQTTGNTIYF.

V is TRBV9 and J is TRBJ2-1; 12 bases match TRBD2. The CDR3 has 17 residues. The V segment lost 0 bases and the J segment 0 bases; nucleotides outside the gene matches: 1. The germline V gene encodes CDR1 SGDLS and CDR2 YYNGEE. In DNA form, the CDR3 reads TGTGCCAGCAGCGTAGGGACTAGCGGGGACTCCTACAATGAGCAGTTCTTC. Protein sequence: CASSVGTSGDSYNEQFF.

The rearrangement links TRBV4-3 to TRBJ2-3, with TRBD1 as a possible D gene (6 bases). This CDR3 contains 16 residues. The V and J ends lost 3 bases and 6 bases respectively, with 19 bases between them. Germline CDR1 is LGHNA and CDR2 is YSLEER. CDR3 DNA: TGCGCCAGCAGCCAGTGGGGGACACCAGGGCCGGATACGCAGTATTTT. This gives the protein CASSQWGTPGPDTQYF.

This clone was counted a few times. The chain employs TRBV2 and TRBJ2-5; D perhaps matches TRBD2 (6 bases). The CDR3 covers 13 residues. The germline V and J ends were trimmed by 6 bases and 2 bases, with 10 bases remaining between them. The V gene's germline CDR1 is SNHLY and CDR2 FYNNEI. The CDR3 is CASRGLWQETQYF. DNA for the CDR3: TGTGCCAGCAGGGGACTCTGGCAAGAGACCCAGTACTTC.

As to this clone: Different DNA sequences within this sample yield the same CDR3. This sequence joins TRBV5-1 and TRBJ2-1; 12 bases are shared with TRBD2. The V gene's germline CDR1 is SGHRS and CDR2 YFSETQ. J lost 7 bases, V lost 1 base, and 3 bases had no gene match. The CDR3 is 15 residues long. CDR3 in amino acids: CASSLLAGGPNEQFF. The CDR3 DNA follows: TGCGCCAGCAGCTTGCTAGCGGGGGGGCCGAATGAGCAGTTCTTC.

The V call is TRBV9, the J call TRBJ1-1; D is undetermined. Germline-derived CDR1 and CDR2 are SGDLS and YYNGEE. The CDR3 covers 14 residues. Trimming pared 0 bases from V and 0 bases from J, leaving 6 bases between. CDR3 sequence reads: CASSVVSLNTEAFF. CDR3 nucleotide sequence: TGTGCCAGCAGCGTAGTCAGTCTGAACACTGAAGCTTTCTTT.

The V call is TRBV5-1, the J call TRBJ2-3; D is ambiguous. V shed 3 bases and J shed 2 bases, with 22 bases lying between them. Germline loops: CDR1 SGHRS, CDR2 YFSETQ. The CDR3 spans 18 residues. The CDR3 here is CASSWAALSVASTDTQYF. In DNA form, the CDR3 reads TGCGCCAGCAGCTGGGCCGCTTTGTCAGTGGCTTCCACAGATACGCAGTATTTT.

The rearrangement links TRBV7-2 to TRBJ1-1; the match to TRBD1 covers 8 bases. The germline CDR1 and CDR2 sequences are SGHTA and FQGNSA. V was clipped by 5 bases and J by 0 bases; unmatched bases: 2. CDR3 size: 14 residues. CDR3 residues: CASSPGQVNTEAFF. The CDR3 DNA sequence: TGTGCCAGCAGCCCGGGACAGGTGAACACTGAAGCTTTCTTT.

For the CDR3, the DNA is TGTGCCAGCATCCAGGGTGCAGATACGCAGTATTTT. Encoded protein: CASIQGADTQYF. The J gene is TRBJ2-3, the V gene TRBV2; tentative D call: TRBD1 (5 bases). V shed 7 bases and J shed 4 bases, with 9 bases lying between them. Germline values: CDR1 SNHLY, CDR2 FYNNEI. The CDR3 is made up of 12 amino acids.

This clone was detected only a few times. This chain joins TRBV29-1 and TRBJ2-7; 7 bases match TRBD1. Germline CDR1 is SQVTM and CDR2 is ANQGSEA. The CDR3 is made up of 17 amino acids. Losses at the gene ends were 6 bases for V and 6 bases for J; bases not matched to a gene: 23. CDR3 bases: TGCAGCGTCCGGGGAGTTTCGGGACAGCCTAAGGGGTCCGAGCAGTACTTC. Protein: CSVRGVSGQPKGSEQYF.

This clone was seen more than once but under ten times. The chain links TRBV2 to TRBJ2-1; D may be TRBD1 (6 bases). Germline CDR1 and CDR2: SNHLY and FYNNEI. The germline V and J ends were trimmed by 8 bases and 0 bases, with 11 bases remaining between them. CDR3 length: 14 amino acids. The CDR3 loop reads CASGNRVSYNEQFF. The CDR3 nucleotides are TGTGCCAGCGGTAACAGGGTCTCCTACAATGAGCAGTTCTTC.

This clone was picked up a small number of times. This chain connects TRBV5-1 to TRBJ2-1, with TRBD1 matching over 10 bases. CDR3 length: 13 residues. CDR1 is SGHRS, CDR2 YFSETQ, per germline. V shed 4 bases, J shed 7 bases, and the junction held 2 bases outside the gene matches. The CDR3, as DNA: TGCGCCAGCAGCACGGGACAGGGGAATGAGCAGTTCTTC. Its protein product is CASSTGQGNEQFF. Variable domain in full (rest from reference TRBV5-1 and TRBJ2-1): KAGVTQTPRYLIKTRGQQVTLSCSPISGHRSVSWYQQTPGQGLQFLFEYFSETQRNKGNFPGRFSGRQFSNSRSEMNVSTLELGDSALYLCASSTGQGNEQFFGPGTRLTVL.